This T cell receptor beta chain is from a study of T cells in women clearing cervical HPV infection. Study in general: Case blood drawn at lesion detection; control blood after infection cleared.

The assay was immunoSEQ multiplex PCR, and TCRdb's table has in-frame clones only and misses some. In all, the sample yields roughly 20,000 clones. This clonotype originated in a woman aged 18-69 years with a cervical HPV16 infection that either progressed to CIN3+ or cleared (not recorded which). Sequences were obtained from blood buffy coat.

The CDR3 loop is CASSWGGTVSSGNTIYF. The covered CDR3 bases are TGCGCCAGCAGCTGGGGGGGGACCGTGAGCTCTGGAAACACC. This chain joins TRBV5-1 and TRBJ1-3; tentatively, D is TRBD1 (5 bases). The CDR3 end falls 3 residues outside the read, so it is completed with the germline J gene. The germline V gene has CDR1 SGHRS and CDR2 YFSETQ. V was shortened by 3 bases and J by 0 bases, with 16 bases between the two germline ends. The length of the CDR3 is 17 residues. Complete variable domain (other parts from reference TRBV5-1 and TRBJ1-3): KAGVTQTPRYLIKTRGQQVTLSCSPISGHRSVSWYQQTPGQGLQFLFEYFSETQRNKGNFPGRFSGRQFSNSRSEMNVSTLELGDSALYLCASSWGGTVSSGNTIYFGEGSWLTVV.